The subject of this entry is one TCR beta chain. The record originates from a study of blood T cell repertoires in COVID-19. Study information: Samples taken during acute and convalescent COVID-19 were collected in the United States, Italy and Spain. T cells, B-cell-depleted T cells, or PBMCs provided the cDNA or gDNA that served as material.

V dropped 3 bases and J dropped 1 base, with 10 bases sitting between them. The CDR3 length is 15 residues. CDR1 and CDR2 from the germline V gene are MNHEY and SVGAGI. Only in-frame clones appear in the TCRdb table, and some are missing; sequencing was by immunoSEQ multiplex PCR. The sample holds over 150,000 clones, around 84% seen once. The chain combines TRBV6-5 with TRBJ1-3; D is ambiguous. The specimen sequenced was peripheral blood. The clonotype originates from a man aged 80 or over with acute or convalescent COVID-19. CDR3 DNA sequence: TGTGCCAGCAGTTATTCCGCAGGATCTGGAAACACCATATATTTT. Translation: CASSYSAGSGNTIYF.